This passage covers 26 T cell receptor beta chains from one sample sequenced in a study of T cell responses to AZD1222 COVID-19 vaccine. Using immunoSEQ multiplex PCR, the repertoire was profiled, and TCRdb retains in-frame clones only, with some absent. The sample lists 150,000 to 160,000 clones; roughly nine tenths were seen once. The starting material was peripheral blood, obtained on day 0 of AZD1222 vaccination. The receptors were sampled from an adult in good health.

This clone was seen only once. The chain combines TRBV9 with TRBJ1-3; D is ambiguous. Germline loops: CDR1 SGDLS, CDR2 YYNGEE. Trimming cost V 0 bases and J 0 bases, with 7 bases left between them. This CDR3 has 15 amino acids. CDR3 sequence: CASSVGGLSGNTIYF. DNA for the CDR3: TGTGCCAGCAGCGTAGGAGGGCTCTCTGGAAACACCATATATTTT.

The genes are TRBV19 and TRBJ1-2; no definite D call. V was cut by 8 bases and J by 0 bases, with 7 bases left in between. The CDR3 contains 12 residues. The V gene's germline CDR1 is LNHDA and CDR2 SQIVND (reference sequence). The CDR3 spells CASGRPNYGYTF. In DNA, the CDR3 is TGTGCCAGTGGAAGGCCTAACTATGGCTACACCTTC.

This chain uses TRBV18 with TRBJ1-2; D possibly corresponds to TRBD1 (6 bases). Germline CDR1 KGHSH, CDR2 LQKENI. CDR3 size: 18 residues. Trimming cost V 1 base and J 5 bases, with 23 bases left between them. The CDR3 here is CASSPLSLIGTPSYGYTF. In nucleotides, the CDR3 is TGTGCCAGCTCACCACTCTCCTTAATAGGGACACCAAGTTATGGCTACACCTTC.

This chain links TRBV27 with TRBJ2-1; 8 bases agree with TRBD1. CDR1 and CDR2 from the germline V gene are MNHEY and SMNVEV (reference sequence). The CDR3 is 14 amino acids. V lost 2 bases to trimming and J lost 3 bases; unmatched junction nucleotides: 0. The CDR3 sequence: CASSLGTGYNEQFF. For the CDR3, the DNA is TGTGCCAGCAGTTTAGGGACAGGCTACAATGAGCAGTTCTTC.

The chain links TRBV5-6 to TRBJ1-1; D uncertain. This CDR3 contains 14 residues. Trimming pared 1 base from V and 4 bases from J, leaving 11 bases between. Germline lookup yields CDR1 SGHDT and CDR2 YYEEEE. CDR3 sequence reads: CASSLFGLGTEAFF. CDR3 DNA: TGTGCCAGCAGCTTGTTCGGGCTGGGCACTGAAGCTTTCTTT.

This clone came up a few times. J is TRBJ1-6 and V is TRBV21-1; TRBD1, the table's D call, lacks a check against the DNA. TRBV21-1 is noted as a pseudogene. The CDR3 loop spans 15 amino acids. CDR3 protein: CASSKGGSTNSPLHF. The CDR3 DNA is TGTGCCAGCAGCAAAGGTGGGTCGACAAATTCACCCCTCCACTTT.

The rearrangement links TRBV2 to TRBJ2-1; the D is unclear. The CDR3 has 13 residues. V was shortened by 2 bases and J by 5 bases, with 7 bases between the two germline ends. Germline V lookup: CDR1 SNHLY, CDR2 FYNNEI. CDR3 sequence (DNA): TGTGCCAGCAGTGAACTAGAAAACAATGAGCAGTTCTTC. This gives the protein CASSELENNEQFF.

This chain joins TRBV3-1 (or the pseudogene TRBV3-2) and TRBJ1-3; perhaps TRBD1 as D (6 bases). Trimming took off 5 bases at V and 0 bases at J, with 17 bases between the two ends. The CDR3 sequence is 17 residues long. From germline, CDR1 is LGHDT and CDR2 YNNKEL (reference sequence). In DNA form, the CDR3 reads TGTGCCAGCAGCGATACACTCACAGGGTACTCTGGAAACACCATATATTTT. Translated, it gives CASSDTLTGYSGNTIYF.

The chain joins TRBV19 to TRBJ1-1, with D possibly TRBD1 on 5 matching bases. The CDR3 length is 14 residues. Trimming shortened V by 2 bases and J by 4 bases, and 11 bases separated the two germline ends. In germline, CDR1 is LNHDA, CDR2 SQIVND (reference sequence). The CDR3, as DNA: TGTGCCAGTAGTATACATCAGGGAGGCACTGAAGCTTTCTTT. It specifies CASSIHQGGTEAFF.

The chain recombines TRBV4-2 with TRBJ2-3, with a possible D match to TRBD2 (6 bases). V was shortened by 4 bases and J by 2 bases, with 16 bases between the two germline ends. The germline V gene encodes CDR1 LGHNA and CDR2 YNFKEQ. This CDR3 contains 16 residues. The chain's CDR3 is CASSPRLGGPTDTQYF. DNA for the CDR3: TGTGCCAGCAGCCCACGACTAGGAGGGCCCACAGATACGCAGTATTTT.

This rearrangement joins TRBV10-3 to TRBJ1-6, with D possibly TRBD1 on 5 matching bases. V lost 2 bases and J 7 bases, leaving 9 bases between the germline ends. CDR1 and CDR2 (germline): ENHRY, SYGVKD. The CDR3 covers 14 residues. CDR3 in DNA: TGTGCCATCAGTGAGACAGGCACGAATTCACCCCTCCACTTT. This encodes CAISETGTNSPLHF.

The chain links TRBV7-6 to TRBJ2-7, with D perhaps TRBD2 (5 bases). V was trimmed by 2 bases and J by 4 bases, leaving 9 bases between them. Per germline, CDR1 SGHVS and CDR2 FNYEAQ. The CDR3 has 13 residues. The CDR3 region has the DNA TGTGCCAGCAGCTTATCACGGGGATACGAGCAGTACTTC. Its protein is CASSLSRGYEQYF.

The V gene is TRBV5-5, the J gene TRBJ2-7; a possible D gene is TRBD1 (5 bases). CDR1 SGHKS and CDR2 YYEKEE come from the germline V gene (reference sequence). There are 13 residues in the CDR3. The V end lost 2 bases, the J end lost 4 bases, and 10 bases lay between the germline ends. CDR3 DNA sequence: TGTGCCAGCAGCTTCTTTGCAGGGTACGAGCAGTACTTC. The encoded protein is CASSFFAGYEQYF.

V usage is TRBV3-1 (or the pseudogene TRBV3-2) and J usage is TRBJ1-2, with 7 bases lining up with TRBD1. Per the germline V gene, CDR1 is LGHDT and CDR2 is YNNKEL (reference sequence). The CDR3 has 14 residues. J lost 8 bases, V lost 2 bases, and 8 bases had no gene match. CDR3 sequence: CASSQRTGAEGYTF. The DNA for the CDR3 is TGTGCCAGCAGCCAAAGAACAGGGGCAGAAGGCTACACCTTC.

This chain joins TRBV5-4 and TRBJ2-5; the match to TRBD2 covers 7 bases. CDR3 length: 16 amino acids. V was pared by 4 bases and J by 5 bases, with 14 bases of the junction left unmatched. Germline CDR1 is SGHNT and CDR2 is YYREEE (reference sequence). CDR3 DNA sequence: TGTGCCAGCAGCCTAGGGAAGGGGCGGGGGTCGGAGACCCAGTACTTC. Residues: CASSLGKGRGSETQYF.

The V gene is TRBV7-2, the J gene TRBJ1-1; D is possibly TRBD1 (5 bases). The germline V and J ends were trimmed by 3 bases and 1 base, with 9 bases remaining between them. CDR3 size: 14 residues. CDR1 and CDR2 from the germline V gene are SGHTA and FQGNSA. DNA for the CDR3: TGTGCCAGCAGCTTGGGACTGAGGAACACTGAAGCTTTCTTT. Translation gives CASSLGLRNTEAFF.

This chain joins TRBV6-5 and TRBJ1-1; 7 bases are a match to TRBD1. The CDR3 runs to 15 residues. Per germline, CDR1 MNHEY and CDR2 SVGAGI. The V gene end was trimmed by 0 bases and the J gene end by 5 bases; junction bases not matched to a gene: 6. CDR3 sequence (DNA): TGTGCCAGCAGTTACTCTTACAGGGGATGGACTGAAGCTTTCTTT. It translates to CASSYSYRGWTEAFF.

The CDR3 loop reads CASSFAGLNQPQHF. DNA for the CDR3: TGTGCCAGCAGCTTTGCAGGGCTCAATCAGCCCCAGCATTTT. This chain connects TRBV7-9 to TRBJ1-5; D might be TRBD1 (5 bases). Trimming shortened V by 3 bases and J by 3 bases, and 9 bases separated the two germline ends. The CDR3 has 14 amino acids. Germline CDR1 SEHNR, CDR2 FQNEAQ (reference sequence).

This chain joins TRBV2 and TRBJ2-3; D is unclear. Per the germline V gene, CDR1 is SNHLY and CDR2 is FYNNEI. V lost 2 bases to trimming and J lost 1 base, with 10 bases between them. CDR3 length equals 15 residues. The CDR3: CASSEPRTGTDTQYF. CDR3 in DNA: TGTGCCAGCAGTGAACCCCGGACGGGCACAGATACGCAGTATTTT.

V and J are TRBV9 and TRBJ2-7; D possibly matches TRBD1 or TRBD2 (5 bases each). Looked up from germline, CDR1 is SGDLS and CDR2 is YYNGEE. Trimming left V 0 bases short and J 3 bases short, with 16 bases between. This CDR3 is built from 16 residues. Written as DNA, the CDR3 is TGTGCCAGCAGCGTAGGGGACCAGGCTATCCTCTACGAGCAGTACTTC. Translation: CASSVGDQAILYEQYF.

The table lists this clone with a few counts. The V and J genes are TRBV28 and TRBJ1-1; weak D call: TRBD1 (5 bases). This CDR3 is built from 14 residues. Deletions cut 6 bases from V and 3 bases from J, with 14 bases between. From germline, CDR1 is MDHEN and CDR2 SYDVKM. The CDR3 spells CASRGLRYYTEAFF. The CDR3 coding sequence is TGTGCCAGCAGGGGACTCCGATACTACACTGAAGCTTTCTTT.

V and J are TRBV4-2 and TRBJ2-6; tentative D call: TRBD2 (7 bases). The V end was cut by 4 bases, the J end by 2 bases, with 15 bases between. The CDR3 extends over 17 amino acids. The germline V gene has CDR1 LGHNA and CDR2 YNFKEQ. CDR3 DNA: TGTGCCAGCAGCCCAACCACGGGGGGCACTGGGGCCAACGTCCTGACTTTC. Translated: CASSPTTGGTGANVLTF.

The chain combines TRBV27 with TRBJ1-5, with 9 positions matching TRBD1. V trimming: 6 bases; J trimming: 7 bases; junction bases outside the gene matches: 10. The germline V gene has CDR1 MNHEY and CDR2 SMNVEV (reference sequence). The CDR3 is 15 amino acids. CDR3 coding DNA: TGTGCCAGCAGCTCCCGGGACAGGGCCCCCCAGCCCCAGCATTTT. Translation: CASSSRDRAPQPQHF.

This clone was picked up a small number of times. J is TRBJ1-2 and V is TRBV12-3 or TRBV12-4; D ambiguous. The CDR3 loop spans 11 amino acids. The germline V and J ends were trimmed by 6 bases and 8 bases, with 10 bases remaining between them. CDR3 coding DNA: TGTGCCAGCAGGAGCCGGGGAGGCTACACCTTC. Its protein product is CASRSRGGYTF.

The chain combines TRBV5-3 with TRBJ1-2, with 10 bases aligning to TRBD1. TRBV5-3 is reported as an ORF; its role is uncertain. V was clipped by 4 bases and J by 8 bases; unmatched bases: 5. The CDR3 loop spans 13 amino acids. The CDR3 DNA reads TGTGCCAGAAGCCCCGGACAGGGGGACGGCTACACCTTC. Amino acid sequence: CARSPGQGDGYTF.

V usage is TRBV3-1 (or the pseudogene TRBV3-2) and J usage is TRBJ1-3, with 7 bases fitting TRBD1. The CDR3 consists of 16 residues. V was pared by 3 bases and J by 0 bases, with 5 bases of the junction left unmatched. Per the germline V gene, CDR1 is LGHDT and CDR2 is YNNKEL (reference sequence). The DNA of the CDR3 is TGTGCCAGCAGCCACCTACAGGGGAGCTCTGGAAACACCATATATTTT. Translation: CASSHLQGSSGNTIYF.